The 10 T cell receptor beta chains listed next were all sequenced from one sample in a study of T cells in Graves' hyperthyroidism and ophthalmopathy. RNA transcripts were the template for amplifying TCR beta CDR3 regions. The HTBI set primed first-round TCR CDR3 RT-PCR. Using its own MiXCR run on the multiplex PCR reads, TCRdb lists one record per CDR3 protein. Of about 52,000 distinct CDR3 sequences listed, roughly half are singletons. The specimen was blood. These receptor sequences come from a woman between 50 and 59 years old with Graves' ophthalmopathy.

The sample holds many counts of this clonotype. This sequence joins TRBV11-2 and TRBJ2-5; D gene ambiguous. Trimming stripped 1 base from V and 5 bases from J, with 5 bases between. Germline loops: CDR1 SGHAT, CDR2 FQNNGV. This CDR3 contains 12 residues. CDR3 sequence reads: CASSLVGETQYF. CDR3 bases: TGTGCCAGCAGCTTAGTAGGGGAGACCCAGTACTTC.

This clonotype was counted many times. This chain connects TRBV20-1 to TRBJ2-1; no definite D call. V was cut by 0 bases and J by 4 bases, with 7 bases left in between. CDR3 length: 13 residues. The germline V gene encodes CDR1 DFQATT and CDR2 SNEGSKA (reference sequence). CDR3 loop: CSARESRYNEQFF. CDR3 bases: TGCAGTGCTAGAGAAAGCCGGTACAATGAGCAGTTCTTC.

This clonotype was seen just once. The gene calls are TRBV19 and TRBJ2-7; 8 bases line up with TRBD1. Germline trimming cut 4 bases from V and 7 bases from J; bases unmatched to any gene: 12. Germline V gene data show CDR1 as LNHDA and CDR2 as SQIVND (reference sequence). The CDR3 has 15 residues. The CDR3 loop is CASSSRTGLLGEQYF. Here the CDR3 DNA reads TGTGCCAGTAGTAGCAGGACAGGGCTACTGGGAGAGCAGTACTTC.

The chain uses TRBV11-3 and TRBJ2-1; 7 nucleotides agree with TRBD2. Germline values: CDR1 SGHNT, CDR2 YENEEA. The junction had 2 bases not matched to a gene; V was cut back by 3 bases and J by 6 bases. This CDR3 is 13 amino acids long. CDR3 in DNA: TGTGCCAGCAGCTTGACTAGCTTCAATGAGCAGTTCTTC. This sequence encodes CASSLTSFNEQFF.

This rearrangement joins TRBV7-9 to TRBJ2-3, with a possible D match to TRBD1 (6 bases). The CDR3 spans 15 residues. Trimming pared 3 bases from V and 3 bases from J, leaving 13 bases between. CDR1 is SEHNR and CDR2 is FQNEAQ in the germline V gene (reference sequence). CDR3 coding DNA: TGTGCCAGCAGCTTCAGGGGAGTGTGGACAGATACGCAGTATTTT. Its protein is CASSFRGVWTDTQYF.

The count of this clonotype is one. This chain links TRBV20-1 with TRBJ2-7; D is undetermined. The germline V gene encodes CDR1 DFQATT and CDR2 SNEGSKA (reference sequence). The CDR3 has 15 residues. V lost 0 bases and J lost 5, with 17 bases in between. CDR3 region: CSARDFTKGRHEQYF. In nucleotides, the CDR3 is TGCAGTGCTAGAGACTTTACGAAGGGCAGGCACGAGCAGTACTTC.

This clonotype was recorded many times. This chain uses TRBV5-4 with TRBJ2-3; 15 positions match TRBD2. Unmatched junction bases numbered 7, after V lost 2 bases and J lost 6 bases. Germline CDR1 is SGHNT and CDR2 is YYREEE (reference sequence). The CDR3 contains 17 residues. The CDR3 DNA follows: TGTGCCAGCAGCTTCTGGACTAGCGGGGGGGCTGGGGATACGCAGTATTTT. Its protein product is CASSFWTSGGAGDTQYF.

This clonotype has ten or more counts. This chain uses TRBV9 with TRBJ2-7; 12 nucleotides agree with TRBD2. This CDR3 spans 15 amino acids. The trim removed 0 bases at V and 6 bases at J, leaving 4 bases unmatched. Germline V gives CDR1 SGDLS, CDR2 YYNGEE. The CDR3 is CASSVDPSGGGEQYF. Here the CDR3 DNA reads TGTGCCAGCAGCGTAGATCCTAGCGGGGGGGGCGAGCAGTACTTC. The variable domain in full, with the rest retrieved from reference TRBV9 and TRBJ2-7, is DSGVTQTPKHLITATGQRVTLRCSPRSGDLSVYWYQQSLDQGLQFLIQYYNGEERAKGNILERFSAQQFPDLHSELNLSSLELGDSALYFCASSVDPSGGGEQYFGPGTRLTVT.

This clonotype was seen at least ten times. CDR3 coding DNA: TGTGCCAGCAGTGCACGACAGGGGTACGAGCAGTACTTC. Amino acid sequence: CASSARQGYEQYF. The rearrangement uses TRBV6-1 and TRBJ2-7; 8 bases are shared with TRBD1. The J segment lost 4 bases and the V segment lost 4 bases, leaving 3 bases of the junction unmatched. Germline V gives CDR1 MNHNS, CDR2 SASEGT. CDR3 length: 13 residues.

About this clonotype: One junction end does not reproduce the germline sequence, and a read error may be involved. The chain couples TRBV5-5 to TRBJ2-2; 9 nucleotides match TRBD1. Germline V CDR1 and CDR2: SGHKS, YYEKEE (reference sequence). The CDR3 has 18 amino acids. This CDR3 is CASSPAGWGQGGPGELLF. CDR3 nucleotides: TGTGCCAGCAGCCCGGCTGGGTGGGGACAGGGTGGCCCCGGGGAGCTGCTTTTT.